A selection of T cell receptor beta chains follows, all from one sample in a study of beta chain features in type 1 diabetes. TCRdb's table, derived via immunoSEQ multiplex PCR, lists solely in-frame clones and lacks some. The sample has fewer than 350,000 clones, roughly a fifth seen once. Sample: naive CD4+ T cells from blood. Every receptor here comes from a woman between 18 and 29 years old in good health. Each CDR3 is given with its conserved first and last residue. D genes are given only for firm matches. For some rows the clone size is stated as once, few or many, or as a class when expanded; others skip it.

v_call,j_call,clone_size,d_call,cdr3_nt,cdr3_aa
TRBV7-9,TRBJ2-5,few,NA,TGTGCCAGCAAGGAGGAGTTCAAAGAGACCCAGTACTTC,CASKEEFKETQYF
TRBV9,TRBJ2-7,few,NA,TGTGCCAGCAGCGTACGGAGTGGGTACGAGCAGTACTTC,CASSVRSGYEQYF
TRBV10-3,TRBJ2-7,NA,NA,TGTGCCATCAGTGAGTTTAGCGGCGAGCAGTACTTC,CAISEFSGEQYF
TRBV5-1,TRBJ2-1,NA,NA,TGCGCCAGCAGGAGGGAGGCCTCCTACAATGAGCAGTTCTTC,CASRREASYNEQFF
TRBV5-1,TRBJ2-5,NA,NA,TGCGCCAGCAGACAAGGACAGCAAGAGACCCAGTACTTC,CASRQGQQETQYF
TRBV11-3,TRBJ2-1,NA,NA,TGTGCCAGCAGCTTAGGGAGGAGGGATGGGTCCAATGAGCAGTTCTTC,CASSLGRRDGSNEQFF
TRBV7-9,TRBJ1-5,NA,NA,TGTGCCAGCAGCCTCCACCCCTCGGGGTATAGCAATCAGCCCCAGCATTTT,CASSLHPSGYSNQPQHF
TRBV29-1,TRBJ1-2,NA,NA,TGCAGCGTTACAACAGGGTTATATGGCTACACCTTC,CSVTTGLYGYTF
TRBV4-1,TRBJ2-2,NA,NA,TGCGCCAGCAGCCTTCTGGCACCTGGGGAGCTGTTTTTT,CASSLLAPGELFF
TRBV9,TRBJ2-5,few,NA,TGTGCCAGCAGCGTAGCGCCAGGGTCGGGTGAGACCCAGTACTTC,CASSVAPGSGETQYF
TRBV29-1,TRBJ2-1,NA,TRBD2,TGCAGCGTATGCGTGACTAGCGGGTACAATGAGCAGTTCTTC,CSVCVTSGYNEQFF
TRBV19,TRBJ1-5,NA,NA,TGTGCCAGTAGTATAGATAGCGGGCTGGGTCAGCCCCAGCATTTT,CASSIDSGLGQPQHF
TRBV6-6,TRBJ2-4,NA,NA,TGTGCCAGCAGTTCCTCGGCGGTATTAGCCAAAAACATTCAGTACTTC,CASSSSAVLAKNIQYF
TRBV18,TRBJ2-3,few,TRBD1,TGTGCCAGCTCACCAAAGCAGGGGGCAGATACGCAGTATTTT,CASSPKQGADTQYF
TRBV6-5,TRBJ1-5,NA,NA,TGTGCCAGCAGGGACAGAGGAGATCAGCCCCAGCATTTT,CASRDRGDQPQHF
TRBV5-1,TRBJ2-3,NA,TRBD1,TGCGCCAGCAGCCGACAGGGGGGGATCACAGATACGCAGTATTTT,CASSRQGGITDTQYF
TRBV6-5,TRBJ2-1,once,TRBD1,TGTGCCAGCAGTCAGGGGGTCTCGTTTAATGAGCAGTTCTTC,CASSQGVSFNEQFF
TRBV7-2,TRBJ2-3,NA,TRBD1,TGTGCCAGCAGCTTACAGGGGGATGCAGATACGCAGTATTTT,CASSLQGDADTQYF
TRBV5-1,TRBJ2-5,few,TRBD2,TGCGCCAGCCATCTTGAACCTAGCGGGGCCCAAGAGACCCAGTACTTC,CASHLEPSGAQETQYF
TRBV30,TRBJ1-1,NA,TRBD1,TGTGCCTGGAGTGTGCTACAGGGGGCTGAAGCTTTCTTT,CAWSVLQGAEAFF
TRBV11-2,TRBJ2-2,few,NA,TGTGCCAGCAGGCATCCCGCTCGGGGGGCTGTCGGGGAGCTGTTTTTT,CASRHPARGAVGELFF
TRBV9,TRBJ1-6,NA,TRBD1,TGTGCCAGCAGCGTGGAGACAGGGAAGACGAATTCACCCCTCCACTTT,CASSVETGKTNSPLHF
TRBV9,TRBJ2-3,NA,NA,TGTGCCAGCAGCGTAGGACAGAGCACAGATACGCAGTATTTT,CASSVGQSTDTQYF
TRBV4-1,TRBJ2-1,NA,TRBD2,TGCGCCAGCAGCCAAGTGGGGCGGGGGGCCTACAATGAGCAGTTCTTC,CASSQVGRGAYNEQFF
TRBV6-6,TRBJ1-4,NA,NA,TGTGCCAGCAGCCTTAACAGGGATGAAAAACTGTTTTTT,CASSLNRDEKLFF
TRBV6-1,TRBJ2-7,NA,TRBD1,TGTGCCAGCAGGGACGGACAGGATTCTTCCTACGAGCAGTACTTC,CASRDGQDSSYEQYF
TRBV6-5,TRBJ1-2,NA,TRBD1,TGTGCCAGCAGCCGACGACAGGGGCTTAGCTATGGCTACACCTTC,CASSRRQGLSYGYTF
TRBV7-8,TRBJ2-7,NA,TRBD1,TGTGCCAGCAGCGTAGACAGGGGCTACGAGCAGTACTTC,CASSVDRGYEQYF
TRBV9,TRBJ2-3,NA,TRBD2,TGTGCCAGCAGACTGCTAGCGGGGGGGCGAGATACGCAGTATTTT,CASRLLAGGRDTQYF
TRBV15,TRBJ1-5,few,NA,TGTGCCACCAGCAGGGGGGGAAGGATGAATCAGCCCCAGCATTTT,CATSRGGRMNQPQHF
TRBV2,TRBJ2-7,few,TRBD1,TGTGCCAGCAGTATACAGGGGGCTGACGAGCAGTACTTC,CASSIQGADEQYF
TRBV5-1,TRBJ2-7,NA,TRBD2,TGCGCCAGCAGCTCCATAGCGGGATCCTACGAGCAGTACTTC,CASSSIAGSYEQYF
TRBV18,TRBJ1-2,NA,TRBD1,TGTGCCAGCTCACCGTTGTCCGGGACAGGAGTTATTGGCTACACCTTC,CASSPLSGTGVIGYTF
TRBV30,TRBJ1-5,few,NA,TGTGCCTGGAGTCGGCAGGGAGGGCAGCCCCAGCATTTT,CAWSRQGGQPQHF